The clone carrying this T cell receptor (beta chain) was observed a handful of times. What it recognizes is unknown. This CDR3 contains 13 residues. Germline CDR1 LNHDA, CDR2 SQIVND (reference sequence). The ends were cut back, 3 bases at V and 4 bases at J, with 9 bases in the middle. The data are from a study of T-cell memory formation after mild COVID-19. Study-level results: Day 15 to 85 contracting clones showed balanced CD4/CD8; day 15 to 37 expanders favored CD4+.

TCRdb redid the calling of the 5' RACE reads with MiXCR, one entry per CDR3 protein. This sample carries under 700,000 distinct CDR3 sequences, about 20% of them seen once, and the ten largest clones take under 15%. The sample taken for sequencing was PBMCs or a T cell subset sorted from them (not recorded which). The genes are TRBV19 and TRBJ1-1; maybe TRBD1 (5 bases). The TCR sequence derives from an adult woman who had mild COVID-19 (a few samples of this study predate the infection). Cell type and time point are not known. CDR3 region: CASSMEGPTEAFF. The CDR3 nucleotides are TGTGCCAGTAGTATGGAGGGGCCCACTGAAGCTTTCTTT.